Listed below are T cell receptor beta chains from one sample, sequenced in a study of blood T cells in healthy people across ages. MiXCR, applied by TCRdb to the 5' RACE reads, yields one record per CDR3 protein. The repertoire holds about 800,000 distinct CDR3 sequences, more than 45% seen once, with over 20% in the top ten. Material: blood. The receptor set was obtained from a man aged 30 to 45 in good health. CDR3s include the opening cysteine and the closing phenylalanine or tryptophan. The order of the fields is clone size, J gene, V gene, CDR3 length, D gene, CDR3 protein, CDR3 DNA. A D gene is named only where the DNA matches it firmly. Not every row has a clone size; where given, it reads once, few, many or a size class.

>.|TRBJ1-2|TRBV28|15|.
CASSHVAGESYGYTF
TGTGCCAGCAGTCATGTAGCCGGAGAGTCCTATGGCTACACCTTC
>.|TRBJ1-2|TRBV6-1|14|.
CASSRDRDNYGYTF
TGTGCCAGCAGTAGAGACAGAGACAACTATGGCTACACCTTC
>.|TRBJ1-2|TRBV6-2/TRBV6-3|12|.
CANSQGYYGYTF
TGTGCCAACAGCCAGGGCTACTATGGCTACACCTTC
>few|TRBJ2-1|TRBV11-2|13|TRBD2
CASSFTSGNEQFF
TGTGCCAGCAGCTTTACTAGCGGGAATGAGCAGTTCTTC
>.|TRBJ1-2|TRBV7-2|12|.
CASSPSVCGYTF
TGTGCCAGCAGCCCCTCCGTTTGCGGCTACACCTTC
>few|TRBJ2-1|TRBV4-3|21|TRBD2
CASSQHVLVAGGPSPTNEQFF
TGCGCCAGCAGCCAACACGTACTGGTAGCGGGAGGGCCGTCCCCCACCAATGAGCAGTTCTTC
>.|TRBJ2-5|TRBV20-1|13|TRBD2
CSGQRGAQETQYF
TGCAGTGGCCAGCGGGGGGCTCAAGAGACCCAGTACTTC
>.|TRBJ2-7|TRBV5-1|13|TRBD1
CASRWGQPYEQYF
TGCGCCAGCAGATGGGGACAGCCCTACGAGCAGTACTTC
>.|TRBJ2-1|TRBV6-5|15|.
CASSYSNRGYNEQFF
TGTGCCAGCAGTTACTCGAACCGGGGTTACAATGAGCAGTTCTTC
>.|TRBJ2-3|TRBV29-1|15|TRBD1
CSVSGQGVPRDTQYF
TGCAGCGTTTCCGGACAGGGGGTCCCTCGGGATACGCAGTATTTT
>.|TRBJ2-7|TRBV5-1|13|.
CASTQEPSYEQYF
TGCGCCAGCACCCAGGAACCTTCCTACGAGCAGTACTTC
>few|TRBJ1-5|TRBV28|14|.
CASKPGDSNQPQHF
TGTGCCAGCAAGCCAGGGGATAGCAATCAGCCCCAGCATTTT
>few|TRBJ1-1|TRBV5-4|14|.
CASSLALGNTEAFF
TGTGCCAGCAGCTTGGCCTTAGGAAACACTGAAGCTTTCTTT
>.|TRBJ2-3|TRBV5-6|16|.
CASSLDGVSHTDTQYF
TGTGCCAGCAGCTTGGATGGGGTGAGCCACACAGATACGCAGTATTTT
>once|TRBJ2-3|TRBV29-1|15|TRBD2
CSVEWREDTTDTQYF
TGCAGCGTTGAATGGCGGGAGGACACCACAGATACGCAGTATTTT
>few|TRBJ2-7|TRBV5-1|14|.
CASSFSVASYEQYF
TGCGCCAGCAGCTTCTCGGTAGCCTCCTACGAGCAGTACTTC
>.|TRBJ2-7|TRBV15|14|TRBD1
CATQPEGQAYEQYF
TGTGCCACCCAACCGGAAGGACAGGCCTACGAGCAGTACTTC
>few|TRBJ1-2|TRBV11-2|14|TRBD1
CASRPGTGAYGYTF
TGTGCCAGCAGGCCCGGGACAGGGGCCTATGGCTACACCTTC
>.|TRBJ2-7|TRBV7-2|19|TRBD2
CASSFRASGTSGTHYEQYF
TGTGCCAGCAGCTTCCGGGCTTCGGGGACTAGCGGGACCCACTACGAGCAGTACTTC
>once|TRBJ2-4|TRBV7-9|13|.
CASSWSAENIQYF
TGTGCCAGCAGTTGGTCGGCGGAAAACATTCAGTACTTC
>.|TRBJ2-1|TRBV5-6|16|.
CASSFRGSVPGGEQFF
TGTGCCAGCAGCTTCAGGGGTAGCGTGCCCGGAGGTGAGCAGTTCTTC
>.|TRBJ2-2|TRBV27|16|.
CASSLNGRANTGELFF
TGTGCCAGCAGTTTAAATGGCAGGGCGAACACCGGGGAGCTGTTTTTT
>.|TRBJ2-3|TRBV7-9|16|TRBD2
CASRHARERGADTQYF
TGTGCCAGCAGACACGCACGAGAGCGGGGGGCAGATACACAGTATTTT
>.|TRBJ2-5|TRBV20-1|15|TRBD1
CSAIPTGTGPETQYF
TGCAGTGCTATACCCACCGGGACAGGCCCAGAGACCCAGTACTTC
>.|TRBJ2-7|TRBV28|13|.
CATRPAGSYEQYF
TGTGCCACTCGCCCGGCGGGGTCCTACGAGCAGTACTTC
>.|TRBJ2-7|TRBV7-2|16|.
CASSWNRASNSYEQYF
TGTGCCAGCAGCTGGAACAGGGCCAGCAACTCCTACGAGCAGTACTTC
>.|TRBJ2-2|TRBV6-2/TRBV6-3|16|TRBD2
CASSYYSGRETGELFF
TGTGCCAGCAGTTACTATAGCGGGAGGGAGACCGGGGAGCTGTTTTTT
>.|TRBJ2-7|TRBV12-3/TRBV12-4|16|TRBD2
CASSRGGTSGFYEQYF
TGTGCTAGCAGCCGGGGGGGGACTAGCGGATTTTACGAGCAGTACTTC
>.|TRBJ2-3|TRBV20-1|12|.
CSALKAGDTQYF
TGCAGTGCCCTCAAAGCTGGAGATACGCAGTATTTT
>few|TRBJ1-4|TRBV19|15|.
CASSADRATNEKLFF
TGTGCCAGTAGCGCGGACCGAGCAACTAATGAAAAACTGTTTTTT
>.|TRBJ2-1|TRBV20-1|13|.
CSAAPSSYNEQFF
TGCAGTGCTGCCCCATCCTCCTACAATGAGCAGTTCTTC
>.|TRBJ2-1|TRBV3-1|15|.
CASSQDRVPYNEQFF
TGTGCCAGCAGCCAAGACAGAGTACCCTACAATGAGCAGTTCTTC
>.|TRBJ2-5|TRBV29-1|14|.
CSVDPLGQGETQYF
TGCAGCGTTGATCCCCTGGGCCAGGGAGAGACCCAGTACTTC
>few|TRBJ2-5|TRBV20-1|13|.
CSGAGRSWETQYF
TGCAGTGGGGCGGGGCGGTCGTGGGAGACCCAGTACTTC
>.|TRBJ2-2|TRBV15|15|TRBD1
CATSRDRGSIWELFF
TGTGCCACCAGCAGGGACAGGGGTTCCATATGGGAGCTGTTTTTT
>.|TRBJ2-5|TRBV11-2|17|.
CASSLDKLARAWETQYF
TGTGCCAGCAGCTTAGATAAACTAGCCCGGGCGTGGGAGACCCAGTACTTC
>.|TRBJ2-3|TRBV7-9|13|.
CASSSKWADTQYF
TGTGCCAGCAGCTCGAAATGGGCCGATACGCAGTATTTT
>few|TRBJ2-6|TRBV7-2|16|TRBD1
CASSFKGASGANVLTF
TGTGCCAGCAGCTTCAAGGGGGCCTCTGGGGCCAACGTCCTGACTTTC
>.|TRBJ2-5|TRBV14|14|.
CASSQLDTGETQYF
TGTGCCAGCAGCCAATTGGACACAGGGGAGACCCAGTACTTC
>.|TRBJ2-3|TRBV2|13|TRBD2
CASKAGGMDTQYF
TGTGCCAGCAAGGCGGGGGGCATGGATACGCAGTATTTT
>.|TRBJ2-7|TRBV29-1|15|.
CSVETGLANPYEQYF
TGCAGCGTTGAAACCGGTCTAGCGAACCCCTACGAGCAGTACTTC
>.|TRBJ2-1|TRBV7-2|14|.
CASSPGIPKNEQFF
TGTGCCAGCTCTCCAGGGATTCCGAAAAATGAGCAGTTCTTC
>.|TRBJ1-2|TRBV20-1|14|.
CSAQTTGFSYGYTF
TGCAGTGCTCAGACGACAGGTTTTTCCTATGGCTACACCTTC
>.|TRBJ2-3|TRBV6-6|15|.
CASSYSERKKDTQYF
TGTGCCAGCAGTTACTCGGAGCGGAAGAAGGATACGCAGTATTTT
>.|TRBJ1-2|TRBV2|14|.
CASSEDGVGGGYTF
TGTGCCAGCAGTGAGGACGGGGTCGGCGGGGGCTACACCTTC
>.|TRBJ2-3|TRBV7-9|14|.
CASSLGISTDTQYF
TGTGCCAGCAGCTTAGGGATTAGCACAGATACGCAGTATTTT